The clone carrying this TCR beta chain was recorded a few times. At one boundary the junction diverges from the germline segment, which might be a read error. Sequencing used immunoSEQ multiplex PCR; TCRdb keeps in-frame clones, though not all of them. Of roughly 75,000 clones in the sample, approximately 92% were seen once. This sample stems from a study of T cell changes during pregnancy in multiple sclerosis. Looked up from germline, CDR1 is KGHSH and CDR2 is LQKENI. The CDR3 is made up of 13 amino acids. The sequenced sample was peripheral blood, obtained in the third trimester of pregnancy. The chain links TRBV18 to TRBJ1-5; no definite D call. The TCR was taken from a female donor in good health, enrolled as a control in a pregnancy study. CDR3 bases: TGTGCCAGCTCACCGTCCCAGAATCAACCCCAGCATTTT. Protein sequence: CASSPSQNQPQHF. Using reference TRBV18 and TRBJ1-5 for the parts outside the CDR3, the full variable domain is NAGVMQNPRHLVRRRGQEARLRCSPMKGHSHVYWYRQLPEEGLKFMVYLQKENIIDESGMPKERFSAEFPKEGPSILRIQQVVRGDSAAYFCASSPSQNQPQHFGDGTRLSIL.